Described below is a single T cell receptor beta chain sequence and its context. These data are taken from a study of control samples from healthy donors and cancer patients. CDR1 is MNHEY and CDR2 is SVGEGT in the germline V gene. J lost 0 bases, V lost 8 bases, and 9 bases had no gene match. The CDR3 extends over 16 amino acids. Libraries were prepared by immunoSEQ multiplex PCR; TCRdb keeps only in-frame clonotypes and omits some of them. The sample yields 150,000 to 200,000 clones, roughly 92% seen once. The chain joins TRBV6-2 or TRBV6-3 to TRBJ2-7, with 11 bases matching TRBD2. This TCR derives from a man aged 25 to 40 in good health. What was sequenced was blood. CDR3 DNA: TGTGCCAGCGGCCGTTTACTAGCGGGGGCCTCCTACGAGCAGTACTTC. It yields the protein CASGRLLAGASYEQYF.